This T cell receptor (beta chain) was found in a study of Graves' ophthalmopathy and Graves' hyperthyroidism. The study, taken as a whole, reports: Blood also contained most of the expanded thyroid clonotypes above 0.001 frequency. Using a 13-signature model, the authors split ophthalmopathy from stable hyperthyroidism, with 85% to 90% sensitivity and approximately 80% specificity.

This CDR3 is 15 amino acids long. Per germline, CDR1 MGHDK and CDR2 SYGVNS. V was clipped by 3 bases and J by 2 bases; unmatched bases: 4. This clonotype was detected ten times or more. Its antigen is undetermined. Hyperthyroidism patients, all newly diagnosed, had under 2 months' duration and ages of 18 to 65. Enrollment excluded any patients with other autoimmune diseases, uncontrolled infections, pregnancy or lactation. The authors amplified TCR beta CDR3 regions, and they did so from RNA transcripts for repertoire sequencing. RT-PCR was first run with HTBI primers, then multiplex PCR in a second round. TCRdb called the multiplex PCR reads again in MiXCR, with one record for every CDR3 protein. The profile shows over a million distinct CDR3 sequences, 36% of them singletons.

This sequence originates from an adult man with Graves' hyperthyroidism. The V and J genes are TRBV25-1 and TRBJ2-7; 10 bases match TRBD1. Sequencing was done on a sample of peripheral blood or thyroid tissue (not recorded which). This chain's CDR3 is CASSDPGTGAYEQYF. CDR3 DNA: TGTGCCAGCAGTGACCCCGGGACAGGGGCCTACGAGCAGTACTTC.